Detailed here is one TCR beta chain. The sample originates from a study of technical replicates of blood from a few donors. Measured with immunoSEQ multiplex PCR; TCRdb has only the in-frame clones, and not every one. The sample lists some 85,000 clones; around 94% were seen once. The source material was T cells isolated from PBMCs. The sequence came from a human donor in good health.

CDR3 amino acids: CASSWQGNGNTIYF. DNA for the CDR3: TGTGCCAGCAGCTGGCAGGGTAATGGAAACACCATATATTTT. The V and J genes are TRBV5-4 and TRBJ1-3; the D gene is possibly TRBD1 (5 bases). Trimming removed 3 bases from V and 3 bases from J, with 10 bases in between. CDR1 and CDR2 (germline): SGHNT, YYREEE (reference sequence). CDR3 length equals 14 residues.